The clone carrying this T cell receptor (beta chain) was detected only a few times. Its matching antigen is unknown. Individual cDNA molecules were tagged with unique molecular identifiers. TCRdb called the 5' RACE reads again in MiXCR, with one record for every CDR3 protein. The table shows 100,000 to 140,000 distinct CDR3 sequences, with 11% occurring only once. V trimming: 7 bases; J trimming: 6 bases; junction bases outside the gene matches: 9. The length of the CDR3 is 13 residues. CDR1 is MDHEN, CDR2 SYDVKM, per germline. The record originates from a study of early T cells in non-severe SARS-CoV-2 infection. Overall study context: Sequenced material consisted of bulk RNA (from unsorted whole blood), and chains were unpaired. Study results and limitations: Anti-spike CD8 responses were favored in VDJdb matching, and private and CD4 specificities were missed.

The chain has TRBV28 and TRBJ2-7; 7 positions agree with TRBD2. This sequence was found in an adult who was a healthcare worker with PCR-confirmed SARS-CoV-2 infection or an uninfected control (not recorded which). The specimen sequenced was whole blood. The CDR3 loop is CASTLIGRSEQYF. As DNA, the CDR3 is TGTGCCAGCACTCTAATCGGGAGGTCCGAGCAGTACTTC. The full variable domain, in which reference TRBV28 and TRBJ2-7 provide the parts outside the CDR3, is DVKVTQSSRYLVKRTGEKVFLECVQDMDHENMFWYRQDPGLGLRLIYFSYDVKMKEKGDIPEGYSVSREKKERFSLILESASTNQTSMYLCASTLIGRSEQYFGPGTRLTVT.